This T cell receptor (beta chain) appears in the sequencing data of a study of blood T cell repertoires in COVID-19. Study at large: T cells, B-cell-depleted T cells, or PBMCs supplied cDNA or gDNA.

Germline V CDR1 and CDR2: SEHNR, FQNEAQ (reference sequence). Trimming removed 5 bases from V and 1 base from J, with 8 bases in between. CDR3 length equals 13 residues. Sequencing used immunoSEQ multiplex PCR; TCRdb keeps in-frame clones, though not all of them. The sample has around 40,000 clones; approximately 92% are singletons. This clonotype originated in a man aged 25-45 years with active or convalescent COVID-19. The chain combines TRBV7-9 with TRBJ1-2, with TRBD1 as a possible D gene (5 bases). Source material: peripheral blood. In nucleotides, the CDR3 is TGTGCCAGCAGCCGGGGGTTTAACTATGGCTACACCTTC. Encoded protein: CASSRGFNYGYTF.